This T cell receptor beta chain was profiled in a study of cytomegalovirus exposure and HLA in healthy donors (dated by TCRdb to between 2016 and 2019). Concerning the study at large: According to an earlier analysis of 587 of the donors, roughly 180 million T cells yielded 100 million or so unique TCR beta sequences and 250 to 350 Gb of sequence data. About 300 gigabases of sequencing data and around 90 million unique TCR sequences made up an early release that covered 500 to 700 HLA-typed donors. Of the 350 to 400 genotyped donors, about 80% fell in the genetic ancestry cluster associated with self-reported Caucasian donors. The aim of the study was to test whether cataloging public T cell receptors could identify signatures of past pathogen exposure. The T cell repertoires of 670 or so subjects were profiled by immunosequencing and related to cytomegalovirus serostatus. In addition to the first cohort of 666 subjects, a separate validation cohort of some 120 different subjects was used. To predict cytomegalovirus infection status, the study combined high-throughput TCR immunosequencing, statistical association of individual TCRs with disease status, and machine learning. In a later analysis, previously published TCR beta repertoires from 600 to 850 donors were re-analyzed and high-resolution HLA genotyping was added so that TCR occurrence patterns could be studied. Rather than drawing on any new phenotypic data, the later analysis identified candidate immune exposures from TCR beta sequences and the way those sequences occurred across donors. An earlier analysis of fewer than 700 of the donors applied high-throughput TCR beta sequencing to assess whether each TCR beta V gene segment acted as functional or pseudogenic. Donor age, sex, ethnicity and CMV serostatus were compiled alongside the repertoire data. A later genetic analysis used genome-wide SNP genotypes for about 60% of the 666 donors, treating that subset as a discovery cohort. Every repertoire in the discovery cohort had been generated on one and the same sequencing platform. Class I and class II HLA loci were covered by the typing at four-digit resolution. The number of typed donors differed by locus: roughly 629-630 for A, B, C, DRB1 and DQB1; about 520 for DQA1; approximately 610 for DPA1; and around 490 for DPB1. Several DR-DQ haplotypes were handled as single units for association and clustering, since linkage in the cohort was strong. Across some 400 genotyped donors of the cohort, an average of about 220,000 unique TCR beta nucleotide sequences per donor were sequenced, and roughly a sixth of those sequences were non-productive. General conclusions and limits of the study: HLA typing was unavailable for some donors at each locus, so association tests used only the typed subset. The only immune exposure information available for the cohort was CMV serostatus. The authors suggested that the approach could potentially be extended to other disease states and immunological phenotypes. Roughly uniform sequencing depth across donors was assumed in presence/absence analyses, although this assumption may not hold. This cohort had only TCR beta chains sequenced, and the lack of alpha or paired-chain data limited which features could be detected. A further reported finding was that TCR beta sequences accurately predicted the HLA-A and HLA-B alleles for most subjects in the first cohort. Broadly in line with IMGT annotations, most TCR beta V segments showed up in productive rearrangements about 87% or about 30% of the time in an earlier analysis of a few hundred of the donors. V-gene and J-gene trimming of TCR beta chains was associated with a missense DCLRE1C variant in a later genetic analysis, and the association was replicated in an independent cohort. A later genetic analysis reported fewer N-insertions in productive TCRs among donors in an Asian-associated ancestry cluster than the roughly 700-donor mean. When HLA alleles, especially DR and DQ, strongly co-occurred, TCR associations were difficult to assign to individual alleles. Correlated functional status among segregating V segments might reflect linkage disequilibrium, but an unknown experimental factor could not be ruled out. In a later analysis, TCR association rates were found to vary across HLA loci, with the most associated TCRs seen for DRB1 alleles and the fewest for HLA-C alleles. The sequencing pipeline was judged likely to have produced a cluster of highly shared sequence variants as a technical artifact. The earlier analysis of about 600 of the donors excluded about 16 rarely observed V segments, including chromosome 9 orphons, because counts were too low. In vitro tests confirmed that a few of the cytomegalovirus-associated TCR beta chains recognize cytomegalovirus antigens. The 87-base-pair reads could not distinguish some IMGT-functional V segments, including TRBV6-2 and TRBV6-3, so those segments were excluded. Across donors, most TCR sequences were observed very rarely, whereas some public TCRs were present in many individuals. In a later analysis, HLA-associated TCR beta chains showed more clonal expansion and lower generation probabilities than non-associated chains that were equally common. The study listed 170 or so TCR beta chains as associated with cytomegalovirus. A later analysis reported that several top co-occurrence clusters appeared linked to parvovirus B19, influenza, CMV and Epstein-Barr virus. In a later analysis, 16,951 TCR beta sequences were associated with specific HLA alleles at a false discovery rate of 0.05. In a later analysis, most CMV-associated TCR beta chains were found to appear HLA-restricted, with HLA associations seemingly driven largely by CMV exposure. In both the original and validation cohorts, the classifier was reported to diagnose cytomegalovirus status with high specificity and sensitivity.

Trimming at the junction amounts to 0 bases on V and 5 bases on J, and the germline ends lie 11 bases apart. The CDR3 goes from the cysteine to the phenylalanine over 14 residues. Of all the DNA, just the CDR3 is kept, 42 bases in frame from base 1. CDR1 is given as SGDLS and CDR2 as YYNGEE, both from the germline V gene. The cohort was made up of around 720 healthy bone marrow donors. All cohort members were sampled while nominally healthy, although unrecorded immune exposures were likely present. The donor was CMV seropositive and was included in the group of 289 seropositive cohort members. Each donor provided a peripheral blood sample, and peripheral blood mononuclear cells were used for TCR beta sequencing. Genomic DNA was extracted from the blood cell samples with the Qiagen DNeasy Blood Extraction Kit. Of note for this clone: No cognate antigen has been identified for it. No per-base quality is available; no much larger clone lies one base away.

Receptors were amplified or captured by the immunoSEQ multiplex PCR assay. The multiplex PCR relied on a mix of 60 forward primers for TCR Vbeta segments and 13 reverse primers for TCR Jbeta segments. A multiplex PCR assay on genomic DNA amplified the CDR3 region of rearranged TCR beta genes. The Illumina HiSeq System was used to sequence the amplified TCR beta libraries as 87-base-pair reads. The published analysis was carried out like this. A later analysis tallied some 79 million unique TCR beta chains across the approximately 670 repertoires, and some 10 million of those chains were shared by two or more donors. Raw reads were error-corrected and collapsed into unique sequences by a nearest-neighbor algorithm in which closely related sequences were merged to remove PCR and sequencing errors. To assign V, D and J gene segments, CDR3 sequences were aligned to IMGT reference sequences. For a sequence to be retained, at least a six-nucleotide match to both a V gene segment and a J gene segment was required. Rearrangements were classified as productive when the CDR3 lacked stop codons and remained in frame with V and J, and all other rearrangements were classified as non-productive. Following IMGT convention, CDR3 was defined as the stretch from the second conserved V-encoded cysteine to the conserved J-encoded phenylalanine. The earlier analysis of around 640 of the donors excluded sequences that lacked an unambiguous match to a single V gene segment. In an earlier analysis of some 590 of the donors, a V segment was called functional when productive rearrangements were above 56.7%, and segregating when the standard deviation between donors exceeded 5%. A statistical classification framework was built to diagnose cytomegalovirus status from the catalog of TCR beta chain sequences. A later analysis assigned V and J genes by comparing TCR nucleotide sequences with IMGT/GENE-DB human TR gene sequences. Using the TCRdist pipeline, a later analysis assigned CDR3 sequences along with most-parsimonious VDJ recombination scenarios. A later analysis defined each TCR beta chain by its CDR3 amino acid sequence plus V-gene family, and excluded reads lacking a unique V-gene family. As a way to deal with suspected cross-contamination and a sequencing artifact, a later analysis dropped 450 to 600 nucleotide sequences that were highly shared and had low generation probability. A later analysis calculated a clonal expansion index for each public chain from normalized within-repertoire ranks of inferred template counts. Generation probabilities in a later analysis came from a VDJ recombination model fitted to out-of-frame rearrangements, and those results were checked against IGoR. Hypergeometric tests were used in a later analysis to score TCR-TCR, TCR-HLA and TCR-CMV co-occurrence, with a repertoire-size bias correction applied to the TCR pairs. In a later analysis, false discovery rates were estimated by permuting HLA or CMV assignments 20 times. A later analysis grouped co-occurring TCRs with DBSCAN, adding TCRdist sequence similarity when clustering within HLA-allele-positive subsets. Co-occurrence clustering excluded repertoires with fewer than 30,000 or more than 120,000 public chains, plus five with anomalous nucleotide sharing. Here the immuneACCESS table is served through TCRdb, limited to in-frame sequences with V and J called. Missing clones are a known gap in these copies; in checked studies unresolved V genes cover under half, and the rest lacks a known reason. For V, J and clone size, that table is used; D and trimming come from the DNA. Across this sample there are 150,000 to 200,000 clones, with roughly 80% seen only once. In total, the top ten clones hold around 7.3% of the sample.

The clonotype was recovered from a man aged 25 to 40 in good health and CMV-seropositive. In this chain, TRBV9 is recombined with TRBJ2-5; TRBD2 is possibly the D segment (6 matching bases). The sequenced sample was PBMCs. The DNA is as follows: TGTGCCAGCAGCGTAGTCGGCGGGGAGGAGACCCAGTACTTC. It translates to CASSVVGGEETQYF.